This TCR beta chain was recorded in a study of blood T cell repertoires in COVID-19. In the authors' workflow: Quantification of nucleated cells was approximated via reference gene primer amplification. Data came from immunoSEQ multiplex PCR; TCRdb stores just in-frame clones and leaves some out. V and J calls and clone size come straight from that table; D and trimming were deduced from the DNA. The repertoire includes about 38,000 clones, 74% of them detected once, and about 10% sits in the top ten. The CDR3 runs 14 residues. Trimming at V came to 4 bases and at J to 7 bases, leaving 5 bases not matched to a gene. The germline V gene encodes CDR1 SGHRS and CDR2 YFSETQ. The sample holds one count of this clone.

The sample comprised peripheral blood. The chain combines TRBV5-1 with TRBJ2-2; 9 nucleotides match TRBD1. This sequence originates from a man between 65 and 85 years old with COVID-19, enrolled during active disease. The CDR3 nucleotides read TGCGCCAGCAGCCTCCGGGACAGGGTCGGGGAGCTGTTTTTT. Amino acid sequence: CASSLRDRVGELFF.